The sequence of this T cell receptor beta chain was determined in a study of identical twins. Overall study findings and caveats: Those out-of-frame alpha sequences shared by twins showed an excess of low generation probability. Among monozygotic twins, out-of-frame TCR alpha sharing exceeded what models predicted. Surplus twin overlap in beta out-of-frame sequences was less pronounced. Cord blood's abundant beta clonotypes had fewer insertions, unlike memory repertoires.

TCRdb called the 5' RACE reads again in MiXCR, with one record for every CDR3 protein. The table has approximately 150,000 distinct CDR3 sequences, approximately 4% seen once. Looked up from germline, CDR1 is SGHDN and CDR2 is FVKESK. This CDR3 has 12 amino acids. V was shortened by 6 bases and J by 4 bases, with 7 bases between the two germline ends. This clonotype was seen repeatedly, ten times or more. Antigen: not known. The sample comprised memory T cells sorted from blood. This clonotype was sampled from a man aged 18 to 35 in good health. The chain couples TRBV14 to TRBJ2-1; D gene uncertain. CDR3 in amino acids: CASSPWYNEQFF. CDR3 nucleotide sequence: TGTGCCAGCAGTCCCTGGTACAATGAGCAGTTCTTC.